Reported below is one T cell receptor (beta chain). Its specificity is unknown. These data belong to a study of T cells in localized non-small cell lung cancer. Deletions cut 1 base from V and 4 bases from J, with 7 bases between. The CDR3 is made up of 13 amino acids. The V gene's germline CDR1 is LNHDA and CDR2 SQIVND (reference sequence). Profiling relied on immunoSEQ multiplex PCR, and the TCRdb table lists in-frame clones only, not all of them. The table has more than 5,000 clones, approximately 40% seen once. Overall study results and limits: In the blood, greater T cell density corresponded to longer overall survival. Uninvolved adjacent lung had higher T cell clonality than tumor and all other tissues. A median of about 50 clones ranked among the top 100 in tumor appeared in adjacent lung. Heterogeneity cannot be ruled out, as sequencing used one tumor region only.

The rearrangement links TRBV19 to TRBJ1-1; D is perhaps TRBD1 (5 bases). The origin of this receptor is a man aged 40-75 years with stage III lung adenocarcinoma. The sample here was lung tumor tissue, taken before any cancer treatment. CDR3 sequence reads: CASSIAGGTEAFF. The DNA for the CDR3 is TGTGCCAGTAGTATAGCGGGGGGCACTGAAGCTTTCTTT.